Presented here are 23 T cell receptor beta chains from one specimen sequenced in a study of cytomegalovirus exposure and HLA in healthy donors. The PCR used 60 Vbeta and 13 Jbeta primers. Assay: immunoSEQ multiplex PCR; the TCRdb copy retains only in-frame clones and omits some. The sample consists of approximately 110,000 clones, 80% of them appearing once. Input material: PBMCs. The receptors originated from a man aged 45-60 years in good health and CMV-seronegative.

This clone was seen a single time. The chain couples TRBV30 to TRBJ2-7, with TRBD2 matching 9 bases. CDR1 is GTSNPN and CDR2 is SVGIG in the germline V gene (reference sequence). The CDR3 loop spans 15 amino acids. V gave up 1 base and J gave up 5 bases; unmatched junction bases: 9. CDR3 loop: CAWSGDSGGPHEQYF. The CDR3 DNA is TGTGCCTGGAGTGGAGATAGCGGGGGCCCGCACGAGCAGTACTTC.

This chain joins TRBV14 and TRBJ2-2; 15 positions agree with TRBD2. Losses at the gene ends were 0 bases for V and 6 bases for J; bases not matched to a gene: 11. CDR3 length equals 20 residues. The germline CDR1 and CDR2 sequences are SGHDN and FVKESK. In DNA, the CDR3 is TGTGCCAGCAGCCAAGATCTTTCCGGGACTAGCGGGAGGATCCCCGGGGAGCTGTTTTTT. It yields the protein CASSQDLSGTSGRIPGELFF.

V and J are TRBV5-1 and TRBJ2-2; 10 bases fit TRBD1. CDR3 size: 15 residues. V shed 4 bases, J shed 8 bases, and the junction held 8 bases outside the gene matches. Germline V gene lookup returns CDR1 SGHRS and CDR2 YFSETQ. The CDR3 reads CASSGTGTGVGELFF. CDR3 nucleotides: TGCGCCAGCAGCGGCACCGGGACAGGGGTGGGGGAGCTGTTTTTT.

V gene TRBV10-3 combines with J gene TRBJ2-5; D is possibly TRBD2 (6 bases). Germline CDR1 reads ENHRY; CDR2 reads SYGVKD. The CDR3 has 14 residues. V gave up 11 bases and J gave up 5 bases, with 21 bases separating them. Written as DNA, the CDR3 is TGTGCCGTAAATCACGGCGGGACCGAGGAGACCCAGTACTTC. Its translation: CAVNHGGTEETQYF.

The chain uses TRBV10-3 and TRBJ2-7, with 10 positions matching TRBD1. This CDR3 comprises 14 residues. Germline CDR1 reads ENHRY; CDR2 reads SYGVKD. J lost 3 bases, V lost 6 bases, and 5 bases had no gene match. The CDR3 region has the DNA TGTGCCATCAGCTGGGACAGGGGACACTACGAGCAGTACTTC. Residues: CAISWDRGHYEQYF.

This clone was seen only once. A read error is likely, as this CDR3 ends without the conserved phenylalanine or tryptophan. The CDR3 DNA reads TGTGCCAGCAGCCAAGAGACCCTAGACTACGAGCAGTACATC. Amino acid sequence: CASSQETLDYEQYI. The chain employs TRBV4-2 and TRBJ2-7, with no clear D. The CDR3 sequence is 14 residues long. Per germline, CDR1 LGHNA and CDR2 YNFKEQ. V lost 0 bases and J 3 bases, leaving 9 bases between the germline ends.

CDR3 bases: TGCGCCAGCAGCTCGGACAGGGGGCGCGCGAACACTGAAGCTTTCTTT. Translated, it gives CASSSDRGRANTEAFF. The gene calls are TRBV5-1 and TRBJ1-1; 11 bases map to TRBD1. The CDR3 length is 16 residues. CDR1 is SGHRS, CDR2 YFSETQ, per germline. The trim removed 3 bases at V and 1 base at J, leaving 5 bases unmatched.

This clone was seen just once. The chain combines TRBV6-1 with TRBJ2-7, with TRBD2 identical over 7 bases. Trimming removed 5 bases from V and 4 bases from J; junction bases left unmatched: 20. CDR3 length: 18 amino acids. Germline assignment: CDR1 MNHNS and CDR2 SASEGT. CDR3 DNA sequence: TGTGCCAGCAGTCAAGGGCCCCGGGAGACTAGCTTTTCTTACGAGCAGTACTTC. Translated: CASSQGPRETSFSYEQYF.

The CDR3 region has the DNA TGTGCCAGCAGCCCCACAGGGGGGTCCTACAATGAGCAGTTCTTC. Protein sequence: CASSPTGGSYNEQFF. V usage is TRBV5-5 and J usage is TRBJ2-1, with TRBD1 identical over 8 bases. This CDR3 is 15 amino acids long. Losses at the gene ends were 4 bases for V and 1 base for J; bases not matched to a gene: 4. Germline lookup yields CDR1 SGHKS and CDR2 YYEKEE (reference sequence). The full variable domain, with the rest looked up from reference TRBV5-5 and TRBJ2-1, is DAGVTQSPTHLIKTRGQQVTLRCSPISGHKSVSWYQQVLGQGPQFIFQYYEKEERGRGNFPDRFSARQFPNYSSELNVNALLLGDSALYLCASSPTGGSYNEQFFGPGTRLTVL.

This clone has only one observation. The germline gene is not matched at one end of the junction; a read error may be the cause. The chain employs TRBV6-1 and TRBJ2-1, with D possibly matching TRBD1 (6 bases). The CDR3 sequence is 17 residues long. The germline CDR1 and CDR2 sequences are MNHNS and SASEGT. CDR3 coding DNA: TGTGCCAGCAGAGAAGGGACAAGAAGGGGAATCTACAATGAGCAGTTCTTC. Amino acids: CASREGTRRGIYNEQFF.

The chain uses TRBV23-1 and TRBJ2-7, with TRBD2 matching 14 bases. TRBV23-1 is flagged as an ORF with uncertain function. The CDR3 contains 15 residues. J lost 6 bases, V lost 4 bases, and 5 bases had no gene match. The CDR3 loop reads CASSLGTSGGGEQYF. The CDR3 bases are TGCGCCAGCAGTCTCGGGACTAGCGGGGGTGGCGAGCAGTACTTC.

The chain recombines TRBV19 with TRBJ2-3, with 10 bases identical to TRBD2. Losses at the gene ends were 7 bases for V and 0 bases for J; bases not matched to a gene: 7. Germline CDR1 LNHDA, CDR2 SQIVND (reference sequence). The CDR3 is 16 residues long. This chain's CDR3 is CASTERGGPSTDTQYF. Here the CDR3 DNA reads TGTGCCAGTACCGAGCGGGGGGGGCCTAGCACAGATACGCAGTATTTT.

This rearrangement joins TRBV30 to TRBJ1-3; 7 bases agree with TRBD1. V gave up 4 bases and J gave up 4 bases; unmatched junction bases: 10. Germline lookup yields CDR1 GTSNPN and CDR2 SVGIG (reference sequence). The CDR3 totals 15 residues. The CDR3 region has the DNA TGTGCCTGGACTTTCGAGGGGGCTTCAGGAAACACCATATATTTT. Residues: CAWTFEGASGNTIYF.

V usage is TRBV28 and J usage is TRBJ2-3; 12 bases are a match to TRBD2. CDR3 length equals 16 residues. Germline V gene sequence: CDR1 MDHEN, CDR2 SYDVKM. The junction had 8 bases not matched to a gene; V was cut back by 6 bases and J by 4 bases. The CDR3 protein is CASSKPSGGAADTQYF. The DNA of the CDR3 is TGTGCCAGCAGCAAACCTAGCGGGGGGGCCGCAGATACGCAGTATTTT.

This chain uses TRBV30 with TRBJ2-6; possible D gene TRBD1, 6 bases. Germline-derived CDR1 and CDR2 are GTSNPN and SVGIG (reference sequence). This CDR3 comprises 14 residues. V was pared by 7 bases and J by 0 bases, with 10 bases between. The CDR3 loop is CASFRGSGANVLTF. The DNA of the CDR3 is TGTGCCTCTTTCAGGGGCTCTGGGGCCAACGTCCTGACTTTC.

This clone was picked up a small number of times. This chain connects TRBV4-3 to TRBJ2-5; tentative D call: TRBD1 (6 bases). CDR3 length: 17 residues. V gave up 10 bases and J gave up 5 bases, with 29 bases separating them. Germline loops: CDR1 LGHNA, CDR2 YSLEER. The CDR3 reads CANKRVASHRVGETQYF. In DNA, the CDR3 is TGCGCCAACAAACGGGTTGCCTCTCACAGGGTGGGGGAGACCCAGTACTTC.

The chain uses TRBV5-4 and TRBJ2-3; 7 positions match TRBD1. The CDR3 is 16 residues long. V dropped 4 bases and J dropped 6; count of bases not matched to a gene: 14. CDR1 and CDR2 (germline): SGHNT, YYREEE (reference sequence). CDR3: CASSQARDRPLDTQYF. The CDR3 DNA reads TGTGCCAGCAGCCAGGCCCGGGACAGACCTCTGGATACGCAGTATTTT.

J is TRBJ2-5 and V is TRBV6-5, with D tentatively TRBD2 (5 bases). This CDR3 region has 16 residues. Germline V CDR1 and CDR2: MNHEY, SVGAGI. V lost 0 bases and J 4 bases, leaving 15 bases between the germline ends. The CDR3 DNA is TGTGCCAGCAGTTACTCGAATAGGGTAGAGGGAGAGACCCAGTACTTC. Translation: CASSYSNRVEGETQYF.

The chain uses TRBV7-3 and TRBJ2-3; maybe TRBD2 (5 bases). Trimming removed 4 bases at V and 8 bases at J, with 10 bases between. Germline loops: CDR1 SGHTA, CDR2 FQGTGA. The CDR3 extends over 12 amino acids. The CDR3 region has the DNA TGTGCCAGCAGCTCCTCAGGAGGTACGCAGTATTTT. This translates into CASSSSGGTQYF.

The genes are TRBV7-9 and TRBJ2-5, with no clear D. CDR3 length: 11 amino acids. Trimming left V 3 bases short and J 3 bases short, with 2 bases between. Germline lookup yields CDR1 SEHNR and CDR2 FQNEAQ (reference sequence). As DNA, the CDR3 is TGTGCCAGCAGCTTTAAAGAGACCCAGTACTTC. This gives the protein CASSFKETQYF.

The chain uses TRBV7-9 and TRBJ1-4; D is unclear. The V gene lost 3 bases and the J gene lost 8 bases, with 16 bases spanning the gap. The CDR3 has 15 amino acids. Germline CDR1 and CDR2: SEHNR and FQNEAQ (reference sequence). This CDR3 is CASSFYGSVGEKLFF. The CDR3 nucleotides are TGTGCCAGCAGCTTTTACGGGAGCGTAGGGGAAAAACTGTTTTTT. Together with reference TRBV7-9 and TRBJ1-4, the CDR3 gives the full variable domain: DTGVSQNPRHKITKRGQNVTFRCDPISEHNRLYWYRQTLGQGPEFLTYFQNEAQLEKSRLLSDRFSAERPKGSFSTLEIQRTEQGDSAMYLCASSFYGSVGEKLFFGSGTQLSVL.

The chain links TRBV6-6 to TRBJ1-1; 8 positions match TRBD1. The CDR3 contains 15 residues. Germline values: CDR1 MNHNY, CDR2 SVGAGI (reference sequence). The junction had 7 bases not matched to a gene; V was cut back by 6 bases and J by 1 base. In nucleotides, the CDR3 is TGTGCCAGCAGGGACAGGGACACGCCGAACACTGAAGCTTTCTTT. Translation gives CASRDRDTPNTEAFF.

V gene TRBV5-6 combines with J gene TRBJ1-5; D unresolved. Germline V gives CDR1 SGHDT, CDR2 YYEEEE. The germline V and J ends were trimmed by 4 bases and 7 bases, with 9 bases remaining between them. CDR3 length: 12 amino acids. CDR3 protein: CASSLAGQPQHF. CDR3 DNA: TGTGCCAGCAGCCTCGCGGGGCAGCCCCAGCATTTT.